This TCR beta chain is drawn from a study of metastatic and nonmetastatic thyroid tumors. Study-level results: TCR beta diversity was reportedly significantly higher in malignant thyroid tumors than benign nodules, in blood and tumor.

All patients were untreated before thyroid surgery. TCRdb re-called clones via MiXCR from the PCR reads. The profile shows about 4,000 clones, roughly a fifth of them singletons. This clone is classed as medium-sized. Its antigen remains unknown. V was cut by 0 bases and J by 9 bases, with 17 bases left in between. The germline V gene has CDR1 LNHNV and CDR2 YYDKDF (reference sequence). CDR3 size: 15 residues. This TCR derives from a female donor with papillary thyroid cancer or a benign thyroid nodule (not recorded which). Some clones in this sample may be carry-over from other donors' samples. Sequencing was done on a sample of tumor tissue. V gene TRBV15 combines with J gene TRBJ2-5, with TRBD2 as a possible D gene (5 bases). The CDR3 nucleotides are TGTGCCACCAGCAGAGATCCTGCTAGCTACTTGTCCCAGTACTTC. Translating gives CATSRDPASYLSQYF.